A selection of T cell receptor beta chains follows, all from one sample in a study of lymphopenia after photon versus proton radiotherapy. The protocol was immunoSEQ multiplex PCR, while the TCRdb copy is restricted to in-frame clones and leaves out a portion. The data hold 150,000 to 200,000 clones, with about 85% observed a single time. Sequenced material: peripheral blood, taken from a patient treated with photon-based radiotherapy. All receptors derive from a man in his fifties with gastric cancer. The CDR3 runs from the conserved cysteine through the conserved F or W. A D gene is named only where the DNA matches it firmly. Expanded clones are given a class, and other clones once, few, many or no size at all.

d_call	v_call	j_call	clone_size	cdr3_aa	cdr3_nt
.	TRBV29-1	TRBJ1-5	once	CSAGGSNQPQHF	TGCAGCGCTGGGGGTAGCAATCAGCCCCAGCATTTT
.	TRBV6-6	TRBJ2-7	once	CASSYSDSSYEQYF	TGTGCCAGCAGTTACTCGGATAGCTCCTACGAGCAGTACTTC
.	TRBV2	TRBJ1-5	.	CASSVQGNQPQHF	TGTGCCAGCAGCGTGCAGGGCAATCAGCCCCAGCATTTT
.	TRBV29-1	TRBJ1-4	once	CSVALEGTTYSNEKLFF	TGCAGCGTTGCCCTCGAAGGGACTACATATTCTAATGAAAAACTGTTTTTT
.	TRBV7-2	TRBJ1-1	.	CASALERAETEAFF	TGTGCCAGCGCCCTTGAGAGGGCGGAGACTGAAGCTTTCTTT
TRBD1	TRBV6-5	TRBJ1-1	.	CASFPPQGVGTEAFF	TGTGCCAGCTTCCCCCCACAGGGGGTCGGCACTGAAGCTTTCTTT
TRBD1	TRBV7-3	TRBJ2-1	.	CASSLSRDRYNEQFF	TGTGCCAGCAGCTTAAGCCGGGACAGGTACAATGAGCAGTTCTTC
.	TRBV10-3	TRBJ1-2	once	CAISESGAANYGYTF	TGTGCCATCAGTGAGTCTGGGGCGGCGAACTATGGCTACACCTTC
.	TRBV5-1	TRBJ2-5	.	CASSLVSGGPQETQYF	TGCGCCAGCAGCTTGGTGTCCGGGGGCCCCCAAGAGACCCAGTACTTC
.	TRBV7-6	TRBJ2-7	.	CASSPEGGLLSYEQYF	TGTGCCAGCAGCCCCGAGGGGGGCCTCCTCTCCTACGAGCAGTACTTC
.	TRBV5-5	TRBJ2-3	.	CASRNSYTDTQYF	TGTGCCAGCAGAAACAGCTACACAGATACGCAGTATTTT
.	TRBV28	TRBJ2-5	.	CASSSLYETQYF	TGTGCCAGCAGTTCCCTCTATGAGACCCAGTACTTC
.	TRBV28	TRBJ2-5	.	CASSFAGVLGETQYF	TGTGCCAGCAGTTTTGCGGGCGTTTTAGGAGAGACCCAGTACTTC
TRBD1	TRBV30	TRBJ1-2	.	CAWSVLRTGLYGYTF	TGTGCCTGGAGTGTCCTTCGGACAGGGCTCTATGGCTACACCTTC
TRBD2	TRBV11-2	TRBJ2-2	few	CASSPTSGRAWAPGELFF	TGTGCCAGCAGCCCCACTAGCGGGAGGGCCTGGGCCCCCGGGGAGCTGTTTTTT
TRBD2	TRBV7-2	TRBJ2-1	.	CASSLYGLAGGDEQFF	TGTGCCAGCAGCTTATACGGACTAGCGGGAGGGGATGAGCAGTTCTTC
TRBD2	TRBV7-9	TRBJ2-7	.	CASSLYPTRTSGSHEQYF	TGTGCCAGCAGCTTATATCCCACACGGACTAGCGGGAGCCACGAGCAGTACTTC
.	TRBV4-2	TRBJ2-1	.	CASSQAGDINEQFF	TGTGCCAGCAGCCAAGCGGGAGATATCAATGAGCAGTTCTTC
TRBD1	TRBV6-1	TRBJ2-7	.	CASSELGQNYYEGQYF	TGTGCCAGCAGTGAATTGGGACAGAACTACTACGAAGGGCAGTACTTC
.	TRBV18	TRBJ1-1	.	CASSPPGSNTEAFF	TGTGCCAGCTCACCCCCGGGGTCTAACACTGAAGCTTTCTTT
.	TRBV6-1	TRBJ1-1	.	CASTWGAGVTEAFF	TGTGCCAGCACCTGGGGGGCAGGGGTAACTGAAGCTTTCTTT
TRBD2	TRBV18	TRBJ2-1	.	CASSPVRLAGEGEQFF	TGTGCCAGCTCACCTGTACGACTAGCGGGAGAGGGTGAGCAGTTCTTC
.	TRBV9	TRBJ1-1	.	CASSVEGALNTEAFF	TGTGCCAGCAGCGTAGAGGGAGCGCTCAACACTGAAGCTTTCTTT